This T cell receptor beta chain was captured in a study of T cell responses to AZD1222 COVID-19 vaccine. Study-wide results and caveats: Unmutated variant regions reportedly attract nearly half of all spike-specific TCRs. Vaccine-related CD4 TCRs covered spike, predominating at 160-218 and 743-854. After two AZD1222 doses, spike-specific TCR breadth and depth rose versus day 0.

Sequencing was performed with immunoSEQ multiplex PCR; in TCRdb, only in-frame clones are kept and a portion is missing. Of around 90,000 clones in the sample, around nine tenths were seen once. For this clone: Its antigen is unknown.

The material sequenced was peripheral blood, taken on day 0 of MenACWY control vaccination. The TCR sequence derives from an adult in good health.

As DNA, the CDR3 is TGTGCCAGCAAGAGGACAGACGGAAAGAACACCGGGGAGCTGTTTTTT. It codes for CASKRTDGKNTGELFF. This rearrangement joins TRBV11-2 to TRBJ2-2; a possible D gene is TRBD1 (6 bases). Germline V lookup: CDR1 SGHAT, CDR2 FQNNGV. The CDR3 is 16 residues long. Trimming stripped 7 bases from V and 1 base from J, with 16 bases between.